The 23 T cell receptor beta chains below were found in one sample sequenced in a study of read filtering for tumor transcriptome and immune sequencing. This library used approximately 370 ng RNA and molecular barcoded adaptors spanning alpha/delta and beta/gamma chains. TCRdb re-analysed the reads in MiXCR, keeping a single row per CDR3 protein. The profile covers approximately 25,000 distinct CDR3 sequences, with 13% to 15% appearing a single time and roughly 44% taken by the ten largest. Sequencing used a population of CD138-negative cells sorted from bone marrow. These receptors were taken from a donor at least 40 years old with multiple myeloma.

This clonotype was counted many times. The V and J genes are TRBV14 and TRBJ1-2; D gene uncertain. Germline CDR1 SGHDN, CDR2 FVKESK. CDR3 length: 17 amino acids. The ends were cut back, 5 bases at V and 4 bases at J, with 23 bases in the middle. CDR3 in amino acids: CASSTSGTGAIFYGYTF. The CDR3 nucleotides are TGTGCCAGCAGCACAAGCGGCACTGGCGCTATCTTCTATGGCTACACCTTC.

This clonotype was observed at least ten times. This chain joins TRBV29-1 and TRBJ2-7; 9 positions match TRBD2. CDR1 is SQVTM, CDR2 ANQGSEA, per germline. The CDR3 is made up of 12 amino acids. Trimming took 7 bases from V and 1 from J; bases not matched to a gene: 2. CDR3 sequence reads: CSGLAESYEQYF. CDR3 sequence (DNA): TGCAGCGGACTAGCGGAGTCCTACGAGCAGTACTTC.

This clonotype has a count of ten or more. The V and J genes are TRBV20-1 and TRBJ2-7; perhaps TRBD2 as D (6 bases). The V end was cut by 1 base, the J end by 10 bases, with 14 bases between. The CDR3 totals 12 residues. Looked up from germline, CDR1 is DFQATT and CDR2 is SNEGSKA (reference sequence). CDR3 in amino acids: CSARAASEAQYF. The CDR3 DNA reads as TGCAGTGCTAGAGCGGCTAGCGAGGCTCAGTACTTC.

As regards this clonotype: This may arise from a read error, as a much more abundant clone is one base away. The V gene is TRBV6-5, the J gene TRBJ2-1, with 7 bases matching TRBD2. Near its end, the DNA agrees better with TRBJ2-7, so the J call may be wrong. The CDR3 spans 13 residues. Looked up from germline, CDR1 is MNHEY and CDR2 is SVGAGI. The CDR3 DNA follows: TGTGCCGGCAGTTACTCGGGAGGCAACGAGCAGTACTTC. Translated: CAGSYSGGNEQYF.

This clonotype was seen repeatedly, ten times or more. This chain joins TRBV2 and TRBJ2-3; no clear D. Trimming took 5 bases from V and 7 from J, leaving 7 bases between them. This CDR3 region has 11 residues. CDR1 and CDR2 (germline): SNHLY, FYNNEI. The CDR3 DNA sequence: TGTGCCAGCAGTCAACTAAATACGCAGTATTTT. This gives the protein CASSQLNTQYF.

Worth noting for this clonotype: This may come from a read error, since a much larger clone is one base off. CDR3 coding DNA: TGTGCCAACAGCCAACGACAGGGGGCCGGGGAGCTGTTTTTT. Translating it yields CANSQRQGAGELFF. The chain combines TRBV14 with TRBJ2-2; 9 bases agree with TRBD1. The germline CDR1 and CDR2 sequences are SGHDN and FVKESK. The CDR3 runs 14 residues.

The table lists this clonotype with many counts. The V call is TRBV7-9, the J call TRBJ1-1; TRBD1 might be the D (5 bases). In germline, CDR1 is SEHNR, CDR2 FQNEAQ (reference sequence). V gave up 5 bases and J gave up 2 bases, with 12 bases separating them. CDR3 length: 14 amino acids. CDR3 sequence: CASSHSDSNTEAFF. DNA for the CDR3: TGTGCCAGCAGCCATAGTGACAGCAACACTGAAGCTTTCTTT.

Of note for this clonotype: A read error is likely here: a far larger clone is one base away. The chain uses TRBV6-6 and TRBJ2-7; a possible D gene is TRBD1 (5 bases). Between the trimmed V and J ends, which lost 2 bases and 5 bases, there was a span of 13 bases. The length of the CDR3 is 14 residues. The germline V gene has CDR1 MNHNY and CDR2 SVGAGI (reference sequence). The CDR3 region has the DNA TGTGCCAGCAGTTACGCAGCAGGGCGCAACGAGCAGTACTTC. Protein product: CASSYAAGRNEQYF.

This clonotype was seen at least ten times. The V call is TRBV20-1, the J call TRBJ1-5; D is unresolved. Trimming pared 3 bases from V and 3 bases from J, leaving 15 bases between. Looked up from germline, CDR1 is DFQATT and CDR2 is SNEGSKA (reference sequence). The CDR3 runs to 15 residues. The CDR3 region is CSASSPGGSNQPQHF. In nucleotides, the CDR3 is TGCAGTGCTAGTTCACCGGGAGGGTCCAATCAGCCCCAGCATTTT.

Of note for this clonotype: A far larger clone is one nucleotide away, so this likely arose from a read error. V and J are TRBV6-1 and TRBJ2-7; maybe TRBD1 (6 bases). The germline gives CDR1 MNHNS, CDR2 SASEGT. CDR3 length: 15 residues. As DNA, the CDR3 is TGTGTCAGCATTCAATCTATAGGGGGATTCTACGAGCAGTACTTC. It specifies CVSIQSIGGFYEQYF.

About this clonotype: Compared with germline, one end of the junction differs, possibly owing to a read error. The chain employs TRBV11-2 and TRBJ2-2, with D hard to call. CDR3 length equals 14 residues. Germline lookup yields CDR1 SGHAT and CDR2 FQNNGV. CDR3 bases: TGTGCCAGCGGCTTGGGCTTATTCACCGGGGAGCTGTTTTTT. It yields the protein CASGLGLFTGELFF.

As regards this clonotype: One end of the junction is discordant with germline, which a read error may explain. The chain is built from TRBV14 and TRBJ1-2, with 9 bases aligning to TRBD1. The CDR3 is 15 residues long. CDR1 is SGHDN, CDR2 FVKESK, per germline. The CDR3 here is CASSQTTGGGHGYTF. The CDR3, as DNA: TGTGCTAGCAGCCAAACCACAGGGGGCGGCCATGGCTACACCTTC. The whole variable domain, remainder taken from reference TRBV14 and TRBJ1-2, is EAGVTQFPSHSVIEKGQTVTLRCDPISGHDNLYWYRRVMGKEIKFLLHFVKESKQDESGMPNNRFLAERTGGTYSTLKVQPAELEDSGVYFCASSQTTGGGHGYTFGSGTRLTVV.

The chain is built from TRBV7-9 and TRBJ2-5; 7 positions match TRBD2. Germline values: CDR1 SEHNR, CDR2 FQNEAQ (reference sequence). The CDR3 has 15 amino acids. Trimming cost V 9 bases and J 1 base; bases outside gene matches: 11. CDR3 residues: CASSLGLVGQETQYF. In nucleotides, the CDR3 is TGTGCCAGTAGTCTCGGACTAGTGGGCCAAGAGACCCAGTACTTC.

This clonotype has a count of ten or more. The rearrangement uses TRBV20-1 and TRBJ2-7; a possible D gene is TRBD1 (5 bases). Between the trimmed V and J ends, which lost 1 base and 3 bases, there was a span of 22 bases. Per germline, CDR1 DFQATT and CDR2 SNEGSKA (reference sequence). This CDR3 is built from 17 residues. The CDR3 DNA is TGCAGTGCTAGAGTAGGGGCAGGGTTCAGCGAGAACTACGAGCAGTACTTC. The encoded protein is CSARVGAGFSENYEQYF.

This clonotype was counted ten times or more. The chain couples TRBV21-1 to TRBJ2-5; the table's D gene call, TRBD1, was not cross checked with the DNA. TRBV21-1 is reported as a pseudogene. CDR3 size: 12 residues. CDR3: CGCGTVGETQYF. The CDR3 coding sequence is TGTGGTTGCGGGACAGTCGGTGAGACCCAGTACTTC.

This clonotype was detected many times. The chain combines TRBV27 with TRBJ2-1; D uncertain. This CDR3 has 15 residues. Germline V CDR1 and CDR2: MNHEY, SMNVEV (reference sequence). The germline V and J ends were trimmed by 2 bases and 8 bases, with 16 bases remaining between them. The CDR3 nucleotides read TGTGCCAGCAGTTTAGGTAAAAGGGTTTTCGATGAGCAGTTCTTC. Its translation is CASSLGKRVFDEQFF.

This clonotype occurred many times. The V and J genes are TRBV24-1 and TRBJ2-3; TRBD2 matches at 8 bases. With V trimmed by 4 bases and J by 4 bases, 15 bases remained unmatched. Germline-derived CDR1 and CDR2 are KGHDR and SFDVKD. The length of the CDR3 is 18 residues. The CDR3 region is CATSDTRISGGRADTQYF. In DNA form, the CDR3 reads TGTGCCACCAGTGACACCCGGATATCGGGAGGGCGGGCAGATACGCAGTATTTT.

This clonotype showed up just a few times. The chain is built from TRBV5-1 and TRBJ2-5; D may correspond to TRBD1 or TRBD2 (6 bases each). The CDR3 has 14 amino acids. From germline, CDR1 is SGHRS and CDR2 YFSETQ. V lost 7 bases to trimming and J lost 4 bases, with 17 bases between them. This CDR3 reads CASGRDIAVETQYF. The CDR3 DNA follows: TGCGCCAGCGGAAGGGACATAGCGGTAGAGACCCAGTACTTC. The whole variable domain, remainder taken from reference TRBV5-1 and TRBJ2-5, is KAGVTQTPRYLIKTRGQQVTLSCSPISGHRSVSWYQQTPGQGLQFLFEYFSETQRNKGNFPGRFSGRQFSNSRSEMNVSTLELGDSALYLCASGRDIAVETQYFGPGTRLLVL.

This clonotype was recorded a few times. The chain joins TRBV28 to TRBJ2-2; 10 nucleotides match TRBD1. The CDR3 spans 14 residues. Germline V lookup: CDR1 MDHEN, CDR2 SYDVKM. The junction had 4 bases not matched to a gene; V was cut back by 6 bases and J by 6 bases. CDR3 sequence reads: CASRGQGIAGELFF. CDR3 DNA sequence: TGTGCCAGCAGGGGACAGGGGATCGCCGGGGAGCTGTTTTTT.

This clonotype was counted ten times or more. V gene TRBV29-1 combines with J gene TRBJ2-5; D is unresolved. The CDR3 runs to 11 residues. Per germline, CDR1 SQVTM and CDR2 ANQGSEA. V was shortened by 5 bases and J by 2 bases, with 6 bases between the two germline ends. The CDR3 loop is CSVRKQETQYF. The CDR3 DNA reads as TGCAGCGTTCGAAAACAAGAGACCCAGTACTTC.

As to this clonotype: This may arise from a read error, as a much more abundant clone is one base away. The V call is TRBV20-1, the J call TRBJ2-2; D might be TRBD1 (6 bases). This CDR3 has 14 amino acids. CDR1 is DFQATT and CDR2 is SNEGSKA in the germline V gene (reference sequence). DNA of the CDR3: TGCAGTGCTAGAAAGACAGGACGCACCCGGGAGCTGTTTTTT. It translates to CSARKTGRTRELFF.

As to this clonotype: The CDR3 does not close with the conserved phenylalanine or tryptophan, likely indicating a read error. No DNA is shown, since the ends of the CDR3 on it are uncertain; the CDR3 is the one TCRdb lists. The chain uses TRBV28 and TRBJ2-1. The CDR3 has 16 amino acids, counting both end residues. The germline CDR1 and CDR2 sequences are MDHEN and SYDVKM. CDR3 residues: CASSPRLHSSYNEQLL.

This clonotype was seen ten or more times. This sequence joins TRBV23-1 and TRBJ2-7; unclear D gene. TRBV23-1 is an ORF, and what it does is uncertain. V dropped 2 bases and J dropped 7 bases, with 15 bases sitting between them. This CDR3 is built from 14 residues. Here the CDR3 reads CASSQPPSAGEQYF. The CDR3 DNA follows: TGCGCCAGCAGTCAACCACCGAGCGCTGGAGAGCAGTACTTC.